These T cell receptor beta chains were read from a single sample in a study of cytotoxic CD8 clonotypes in ibrutinib-treated CLL. This table comes from immunoSEQ multiplex PCR, and its TCRdb copy is limited to in-frame clones, with some not included. The table includes some 22,000 clones, around four fifths detected once. The material sequenced was PBMCs, taken before ibrutinib treatment. These receptors originate from a human donor with chronic lymphocytic leukemia. Each CDR3 is given with its conserved first and last residue. The D gene is left open where the match is weak. Size is stated for part of the rows, as once, few or many counts, or as a class when the clone is expanded.

v_call: TRBV7-2; clone_size: .; d_call: TRBD2; j_call: TRBJ2-1; cdr3_nt: TGTGCCAGCATCAAGGCCCCACTAGCGATCTCCTACAATGAGCAGTTCTTC; cdr3_aa: CASIKAPLAISYNEQFF
v_call: TRBV7-8; clone_size: .; d_call: TRBD1; j_call: TRBJ2-5; cdr3_nt: TGTGCCAGCAGCTCCCGGGACAGGGGACGACGAGAGCGAGAGACCCAGTACTTC; cdr3_aa: CASSSRDRGRRERETQYF
v_call: TRBV27; clone_size: .; d_call: TRBD1; j_call: TRBJ2-7; cdr3_nt: TGTGCCAGCGGGAGAGGGGACAGGAGACTCTACGAGCAGTACTTC; cdr3_aa: CASGRGDRRLYEQYF
v_call: TRBV28; clone_size: .; d_call: .; j_call: TRBJ1-2; cdr3_nt: TGTGCCAGCAGGCGCGCCATCGGCGGGTATGGCTACACCTTC; cdr3_aa: CASRRAIGGYGYTF
v_call: TRBV12-1; clone_size: few; d_call: .; j_call: TRBJ2-1; cdr3_nt: TGTGCCAGCAGCCGCCCCGGGACTAGGAGCAATGAGCAGTTCTTC; cdr3_aa: CASSRPGTRSNEQFF
v_call: TRBV28; clone_size: .; d_call: TRBD2; j_call: TRBJ2-7; cdr3_nt: TGTGCCAGCAGCCCCCTACTCGGGAGGGAGTACGAGCAGTACTTC; cdr3_aa: CASSPLLGREYEQYF
v_call: TRBV5-6; clone_size: .; d_call: .; j_call: TRBJ2-2; cdr3_nt: TGTGCCAGCAGCTTGGCAGGCCCCGGGGAGCTGTTTTTT; cdr3_aa: CASSLAGPGELFF
v_call: TRBV7-2; clone_size: .; d_call: .; j_call: TRBJ2-7; cdr3_nt: TGTGCCAGCAGCTTAGCGTTCGGAGTTACCTCCTACGAGCAGTACTTC; cdr3_aa: CASSLAFGVTSYEQYF
v_call: TRBV4-1; clone_size: .; d_call: TRBD1; j_call: TRBJ2-6; cdr3_nt: TGCGCCAGCAGCCAAGACTCGGGACAGGGGGCAGGAGGGGCCAACGTCCTGACTTTC; cdr3_aa: CASSQDSGQGAGGANVLTF
v_call: TRBV18; clone_size: .; d_call: TRBD2; j_call: TRBJ2-1; cdr3_nt: TGTGCCAGCTCACCATCGGGACTAGCGGGAAATGAGCAGTTCTTC; cdr3_aa: CASSPSGLAGNEQFF
v_call: TRBV4-3; clone_size: large; d_call: .; j_call: TRBJ2-6; cdr3_nt: TGCGCCAGCAGCCAAGATAACAGTGCTGGGGCCAACGTCCTGACTTTC; cdr3_aa: CASSQDNSAGANVLTF
v_call: TRBV6-5; clone_size: .; d_call: .; j_call: TRBJ2-7; cdr3_nt: TGTGCCAGCAGCGTGGGGGCGGGATCGTCCTACGAGCAGTACTTC; cdr3_aa: CASSVGAGSSYEQYF
v_call: TRBV28; clone_size: few; d_call: .; j_call: TRBJ1-2; cdr3_nt: TGTGCCAGCAGTAGGGGGGCGTATGGCTACACCTTC; cdr3_aa: CASSRGAYGYTF
v_call: TRBV27; clone_size: .; d_call: .; j_call: TRBJ2-3; cdr3_nt: TGTGCCAGCAGGACCCTGTTAGCGGTTCCCAGCACAGATACGCAGTATTTT; cdr3_aa: CASRTLLAVPSTDTQYF
v_call: TRBV4-2; clone_size: .; d_call: TRBD2; j_call: TRBJ2-1; cdr3_nt: TGTGCCAGCAGCCAAGACCTAGCGGGAGGCTATGAGCAGTTCTTC; cdr3_aa: CASSQDLAGGYEQFF
v_call: TRBV4-2; clone_size: .; d_call: .; j_call: TRBJ1-1; cdr3_nt: TGTGCCAGCAGCCAAGATACGGGGGGCATCGGAAAGGGTACTGAAGCTTTCTTT; cdr3_aa: CASSQDTGGIGKGTEAFF
v_call: TRBV2; clone_size: once; d_call: .; j_call: TRBJ1-1; cdr3_nt: TGTGCCAGCAGTGATTACGTCGTGAACACTGAAGCTTTCTTT; cdr3_aa: CASSDYVVNTEAFF
v_call: TRBV19; clone_size: few; d_call: .; j_call: TRBJ1-2; cdr3_nt: TGTGCCACCCGAGGGAGGGGTGGCTATGGCTACACCTTC; cdr3_aa: CATRGRGGYGYTF
v_call: TRBV6-1; clone_size: once; d_call: .; j_call: TRBJ1-4; cdr3_nt: TGTGCCAGCAGTGAAACTGAAAAACTGTTTTTT; cdr3_aa: CASSETEKLFF
v_call: TRBV28; clone_size: .; d_call: TRBD2; j_call: TRBJ2-4; cdr3_nt: TGTGCAATAGCGGGAAACCTAGCCAAAAACATTCAGTACTTC; cdr3_aa: CAIAGNLAKNIQYF
v_call: TRBV19; clone_size: .; d_call: .; j_call: TRBJ2-1; cdr3_nt: TGTGCCAGCCAGAAGGGGGCTAGCGGTAGCCTGGGTGAGCAGTTCTTC; cdr3_aa: CASQKGASGSLGEQFF
v_call: TRBV30; clone_size: .; d_call: TRBD1; j_call: TRBJ1-1; cdr3_nt: TGTGCCTGGAGTCCAGGGGGCGCGGGGAACACTGAAGCTTTCTTT; cdr3_aa: CAWSPGGAGNTEAFF
v_call: TRBV4-3; clone_size: few; d_call: TRBD2; j_call: TRBJ2-4; cdr3_nt: TGCGCCAGCAGCCAAGATGTAACTAGCGGGTTAGCCAAAAACATTCAGTACTTC; cdr3_aa: CASSQDVTSGLAKNIQYF
v_call: TRBV15; clone_size: .; d_call: .; j_call: TRBJ1-1; cdr3_nt: TGTGCCACCAGCAGAGACCAGGGAGCGGCTGAAGCTTTCTTT; cdr3_aa: CATSRDQGAAEAFF
v_call: TRBV30; clone_size: .; d_call: .; j_call: TRBJ2-3; cdr3_nt: TGTGCCTGCTCAGTAGTAGATACGCAGTATTTT; cdr3_aa: CACSVVDTQYF
v_call: TRBV5-6; clone_size: few; d_call: .; j_call: TRBJ2-1; cdr3_nt: TGTGCCAGCAGCTCCGCCATAGGGCAGTTCTTC; cdr3_aa: CASSSAIGQFF
v_call: TRBV20-1; clone_size: .; d_call: TRBD1; j_call: TRBJ1-2; cdr3_nt: TGCAGTGCCCAGGGGGCGGCTGGCTACACCTTC; cdr3_aa: CSAQGAAGYTF
v_call: TRBV7-3; clone_size: .; d_call: .; j_call: TRBJ2-3; cdr3_nt: TGTGCCAGCAGCTTAACCTCCATGAACACAGATACGCAGTATTTT; cdr3_aa: CASSLTSMNTDTQYF
v_call: TRBV5-8; clone_size: once; d_call: .; j_call: TRBJ2-5; cdr3_nt: TGTGCCAGCAGCTTGAGGGGGGAAGAGACCCAGTACTTC; cdr3_aa: CASSLRGEETQYF
v_call: TRBV10-2; clone_size: .; d_call: .; j_call: TRBJ1-1; cdr3_nt: TGCGCCAGCAGTGACCAGGGAGGCACTGAAGCTTTCTTT; cdr3_aa: CASSDQGGTEAFF
v_call: TRBV28; clone_size: .; d_call: .; j_call: TRBJ1-4; cdr3_nt: TGTGCCAGCAGCCTCAACCGGGCCGGCGGGGAAAAACTGTTTTTT; cdr3_aa: CASSLNRAGGEKLFF